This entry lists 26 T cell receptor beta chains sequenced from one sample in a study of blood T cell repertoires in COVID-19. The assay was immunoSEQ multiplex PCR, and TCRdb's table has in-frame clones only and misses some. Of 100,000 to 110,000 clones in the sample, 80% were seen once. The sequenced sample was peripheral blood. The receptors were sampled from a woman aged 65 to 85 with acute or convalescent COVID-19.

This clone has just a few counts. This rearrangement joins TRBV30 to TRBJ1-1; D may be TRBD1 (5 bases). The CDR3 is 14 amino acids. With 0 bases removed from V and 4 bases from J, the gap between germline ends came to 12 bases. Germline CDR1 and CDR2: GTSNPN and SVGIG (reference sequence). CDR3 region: CAWSVQSGFTEAFF. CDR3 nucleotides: TGTGCCTGGAGTGTACAATCAGGGTTCACTGAAGCTTTCTTT.

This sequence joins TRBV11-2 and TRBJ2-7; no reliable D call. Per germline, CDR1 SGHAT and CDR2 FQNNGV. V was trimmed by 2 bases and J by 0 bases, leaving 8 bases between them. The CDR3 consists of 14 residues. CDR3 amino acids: CASSLSLSSYEQYF. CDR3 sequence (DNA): TGTGCCAGCAGCTTAAGCCTAAGCTCCTACGAGCAGTACTTC.

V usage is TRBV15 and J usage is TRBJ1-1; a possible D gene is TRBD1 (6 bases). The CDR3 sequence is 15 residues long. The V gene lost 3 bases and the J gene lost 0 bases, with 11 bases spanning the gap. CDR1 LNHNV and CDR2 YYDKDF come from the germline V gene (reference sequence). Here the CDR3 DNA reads TGTGCCACCAGCAGGGAGGGGGGGGTGAACACTGAAGCTTTCTTT. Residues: CATSREGGVNTEAFF.

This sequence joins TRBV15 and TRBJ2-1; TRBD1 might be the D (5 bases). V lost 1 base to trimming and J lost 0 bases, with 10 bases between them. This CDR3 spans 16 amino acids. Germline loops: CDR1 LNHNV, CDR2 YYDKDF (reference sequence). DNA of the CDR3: TGTGCCACCAGCAGAGGCAGGGCCAGCTCCTACAATGAGCAGTTCTTC. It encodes CATSRGRASSYNEQFF. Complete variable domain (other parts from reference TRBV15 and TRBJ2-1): DAMVIQNPRYQVTQFGKPVTLSCSQTLNHNVMYWYQQKSSQAPKLLFHYYDKDFNNEADTPDNFQSRRPNTSFCFLDIRSPGLGDTAMYLCATSRGRASSYNEQFFGPGTRLTVL.

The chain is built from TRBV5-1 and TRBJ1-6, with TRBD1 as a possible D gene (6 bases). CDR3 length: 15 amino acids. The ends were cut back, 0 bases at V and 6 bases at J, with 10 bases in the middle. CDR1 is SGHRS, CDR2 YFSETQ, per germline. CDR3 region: CASSLGGRGNSPLHF. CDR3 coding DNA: TGCGCCAGCAGCTTGGGGGGGCGAGGTAATTCACCCCTCCACTTT.

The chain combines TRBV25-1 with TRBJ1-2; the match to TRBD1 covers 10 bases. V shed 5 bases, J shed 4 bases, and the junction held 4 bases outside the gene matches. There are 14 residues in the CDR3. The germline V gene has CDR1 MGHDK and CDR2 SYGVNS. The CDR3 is CASSSGTGVYGYTF. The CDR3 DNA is TGTGCCAGCAGTTCCGGGACAGGGGTCTATGGCTACACCTTC.

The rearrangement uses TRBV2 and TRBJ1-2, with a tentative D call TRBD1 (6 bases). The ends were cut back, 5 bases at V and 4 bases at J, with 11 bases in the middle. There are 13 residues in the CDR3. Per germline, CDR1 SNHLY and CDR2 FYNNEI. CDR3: CASSTGQIYGYTF. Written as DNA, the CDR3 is TGTGCCAGCAGTACAGGACAGATCTATGGCTACACCTTC. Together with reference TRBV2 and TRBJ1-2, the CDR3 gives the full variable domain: EPEVTQTPSHQVTQMGQEVILRCVPISNHLYFYWYRQILGQKVEFLVSFYNNEISEKSEIFDDQFSVERPDGSNFTLKIRSTKLEDSAMYFCASSTGQIYGYTFGSGTRLTVV.

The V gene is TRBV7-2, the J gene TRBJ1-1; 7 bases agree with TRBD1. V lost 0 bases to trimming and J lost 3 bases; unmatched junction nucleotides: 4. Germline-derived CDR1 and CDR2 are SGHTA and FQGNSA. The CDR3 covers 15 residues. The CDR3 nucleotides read TGTGCCAGCAGCTTAGCGCGGGACAGATACACTGAAGCTTTCTTT. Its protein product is CASSLARDRYTEAFF.

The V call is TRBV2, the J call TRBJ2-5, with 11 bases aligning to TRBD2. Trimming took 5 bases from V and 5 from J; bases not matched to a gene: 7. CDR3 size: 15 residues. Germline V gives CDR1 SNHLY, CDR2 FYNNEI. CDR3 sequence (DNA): TGTGCCAGCAGTAATAGCGGGGGGGCCGAGGAGACCCAGTACTTC. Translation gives CASSNSGGAEETQYF.

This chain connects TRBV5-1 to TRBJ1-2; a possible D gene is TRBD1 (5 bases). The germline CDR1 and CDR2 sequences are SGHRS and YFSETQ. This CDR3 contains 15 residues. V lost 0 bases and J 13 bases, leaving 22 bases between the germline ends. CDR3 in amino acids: CASSLDGRVAQSCTF. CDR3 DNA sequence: TGCGCCAGCAGCTTGGATGGCAGGGTTGCTCAGAGTTGCACCTTC. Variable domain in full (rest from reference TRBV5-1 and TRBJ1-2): KAGVTQTPRYLIKTRGQQVTLSCSPISGHRSVSWYQQTPGQGLQFLFEYFSETQRNKGNFPGRFSGRQFSNSRSEMNVSTLELGDSALYLCASSLDGRVAQSCTFGSGTRLTVV.

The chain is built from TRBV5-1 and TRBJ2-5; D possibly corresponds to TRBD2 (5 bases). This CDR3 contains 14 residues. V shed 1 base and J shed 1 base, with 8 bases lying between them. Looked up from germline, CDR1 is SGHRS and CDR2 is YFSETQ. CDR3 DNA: TGCGCCAGCAGCTTGAGTGCGGGCCAAGAGACCCAGTACTTC. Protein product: CASSLSAGQETQYF.

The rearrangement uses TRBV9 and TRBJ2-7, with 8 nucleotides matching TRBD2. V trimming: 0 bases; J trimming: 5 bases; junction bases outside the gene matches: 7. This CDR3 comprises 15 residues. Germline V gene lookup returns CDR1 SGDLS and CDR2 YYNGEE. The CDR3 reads CASSVDGTSFDEQYF. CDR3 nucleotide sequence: TGTGCCAGCAGCGTAGACGGGACTAGTTTTGACGAGCAGTACTTC. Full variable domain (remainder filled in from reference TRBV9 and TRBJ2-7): DSGVTQTPKHLITATGQRVTLRCSPRSGDLSVYWYQQSLDQGLQFLIQYYNGEERAKGNILERFSAQQFPDLHSELNLSSLELGDSALYFCASSVDGTSFDEQYFGPGTRLTVT.

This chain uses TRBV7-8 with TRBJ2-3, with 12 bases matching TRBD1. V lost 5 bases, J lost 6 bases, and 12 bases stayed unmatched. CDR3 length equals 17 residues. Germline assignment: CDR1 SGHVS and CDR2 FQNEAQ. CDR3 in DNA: TGTGCCAGCAGCCGCCGGGACAGGGGGCTTTCGGCCGATACGCAGTATTTT. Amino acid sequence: CASSRRDRGLSADTQYF.

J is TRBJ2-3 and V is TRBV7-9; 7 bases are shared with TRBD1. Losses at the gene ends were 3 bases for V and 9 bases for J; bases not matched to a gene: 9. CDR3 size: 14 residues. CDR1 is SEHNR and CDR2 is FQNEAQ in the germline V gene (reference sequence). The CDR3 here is CASSLTGSLVTQYF. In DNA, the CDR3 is TGTGCCAGCAGCTTGACAGGGAGCCTAGTCACGCAGTATTTT.

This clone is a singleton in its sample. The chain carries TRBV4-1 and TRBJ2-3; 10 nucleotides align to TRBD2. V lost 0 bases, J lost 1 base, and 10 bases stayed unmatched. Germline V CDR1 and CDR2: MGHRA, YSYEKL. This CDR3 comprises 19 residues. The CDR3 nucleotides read TGCGCCAGCAGCCAAGAAGGTTTAACTAGCGGGGCCCGCACAGATACGCAGTATTTT. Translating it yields CASSQEGLTSGARTDTQYF.

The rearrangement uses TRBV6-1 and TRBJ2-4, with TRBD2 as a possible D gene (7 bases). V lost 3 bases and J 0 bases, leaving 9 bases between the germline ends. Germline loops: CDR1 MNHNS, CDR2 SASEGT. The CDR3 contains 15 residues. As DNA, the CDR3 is TGTGCCAGCAGTGAGGGGGGGCTAGCCAAAAACATTCAGTACTTC. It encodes CASSEGGLAKNIQYF.

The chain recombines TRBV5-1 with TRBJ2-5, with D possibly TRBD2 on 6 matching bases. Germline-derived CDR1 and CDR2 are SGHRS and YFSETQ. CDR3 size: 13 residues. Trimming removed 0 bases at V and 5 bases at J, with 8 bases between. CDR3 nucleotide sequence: TGCGCCAGCAGCTTGGGGGAGGAGGAGACCCAGTACTTC. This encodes CASSLGEEETQYF.

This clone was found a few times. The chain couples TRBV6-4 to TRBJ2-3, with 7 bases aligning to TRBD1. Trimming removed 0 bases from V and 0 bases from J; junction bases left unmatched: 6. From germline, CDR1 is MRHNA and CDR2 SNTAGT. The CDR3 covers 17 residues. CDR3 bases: TGTGCCAGCAGTGACTCTGGGACAGACTTAAGCACAGATACGCAGTATTTT. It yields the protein CASSDSGTDLSTDTQYF.

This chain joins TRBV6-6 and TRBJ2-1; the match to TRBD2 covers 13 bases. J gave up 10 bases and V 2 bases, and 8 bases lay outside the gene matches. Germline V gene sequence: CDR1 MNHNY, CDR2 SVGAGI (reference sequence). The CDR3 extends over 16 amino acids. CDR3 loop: CASSYVTSGGIWEQFF. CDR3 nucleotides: TGTGCCAGCAGTTACGTGACTAGCGGGGGGATTTGGGAGCAGTTCTTC.

The CDR3 DNA sequence: TGTGCCAGCAGCCACCGCAACAGGGGGGATGGAAACACCATATATTTT. Protein: CASSHRNRGDGNTIYF. The chain is built from TRBV3-1 (or the pseudogene TRBV3-2) and TRBJ1-3; 8 positions match TRBD1. The CDR3 covers 16 residues. The trim removed 3 bases at V and 3 bases at J, leaving 7 bases unmatched. Per germline, CDR1 LGHDT and CDR2 YNNKEL (reference sequence).

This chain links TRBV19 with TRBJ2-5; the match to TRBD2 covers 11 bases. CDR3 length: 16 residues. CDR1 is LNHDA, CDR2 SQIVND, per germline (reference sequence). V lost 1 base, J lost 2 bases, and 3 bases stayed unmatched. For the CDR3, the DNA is TGTGCCAGTAGTATAGGTCCTAGCGGGGGGCAAGAGACCCAGTACTTC. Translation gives CASSIGPSGGQETQYF.

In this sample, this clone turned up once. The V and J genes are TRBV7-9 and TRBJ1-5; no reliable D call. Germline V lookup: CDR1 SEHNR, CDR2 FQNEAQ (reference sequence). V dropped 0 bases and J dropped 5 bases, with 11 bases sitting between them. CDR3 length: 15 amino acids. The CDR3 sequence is CASSLALGVDQPQHF. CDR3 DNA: TGTGCCAGCAGCTTAGCGCTGGGAGTTGATCAGCCCCAGCATTTT.

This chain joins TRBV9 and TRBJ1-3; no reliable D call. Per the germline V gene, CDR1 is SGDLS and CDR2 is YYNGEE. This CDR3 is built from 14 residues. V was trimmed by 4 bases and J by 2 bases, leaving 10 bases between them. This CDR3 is CASSTAGTGNTIYF. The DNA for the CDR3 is TGTGCCAGCAGCACGGCCGGGACTGGAAACACCATATATTTT. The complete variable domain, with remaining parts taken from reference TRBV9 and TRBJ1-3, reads DSGVTQTPKHLITATGQRVTLRCSPRSGDLSVYWYQQSLDQGLQFLIQYYNGEERAKGNILERFSAQQFPDLHSELNLSSLELGDSALYFCASSTAGTGNTIYFGEGSWLTVV.

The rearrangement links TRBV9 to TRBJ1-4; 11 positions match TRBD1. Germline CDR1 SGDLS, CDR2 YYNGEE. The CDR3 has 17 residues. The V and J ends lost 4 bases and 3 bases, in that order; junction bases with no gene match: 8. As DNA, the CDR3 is TGTGCCAGCAGCAGAGGGACAGGGGGAAAGGCTAATGAAAAACTGTTTTTT. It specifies CASSRGTGGKANEKLFF.

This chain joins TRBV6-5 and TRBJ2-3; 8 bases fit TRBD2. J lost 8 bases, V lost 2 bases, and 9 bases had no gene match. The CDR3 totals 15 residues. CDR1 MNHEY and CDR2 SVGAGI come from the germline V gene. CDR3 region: CASSYAGLADPTQYF. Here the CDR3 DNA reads TGTGCCAGCAGTTACGCCGGACTAGCCGACCCTACGCAGTATTTT.

In nucleotides, the CDR3 is TGTGCCAGCAGCCCAACAGGGGATATTGATCAGCCCCAGCATTTT. This encodes CASSPTGDIDQPQHF. The chain links TRBV9 to TRBJ1-5, with TRBD1 identical over 7 bases. Germline V lookup: CDR1 SGDLS, CDR2 YYNGEE. V lost 4 bases and J lost 5; bases outside the gene matches: 9. The CDR3 loop spans 15 amino acids.